This T cell receptor beta chain is from a study of blood T cells in healthy people across ages. A second PCR of roughly 7 to 11 cycles used a sample-barcoded 5' primer and a J-beta primer mix. TCRdb itself ran the 5' RACE reads through MiXCR, one entry per CDR3 protein. The sample records roughly 1,700,000 distinct CDR3 sequences, about 28% being singletons. V shed 2 bases and J shed 5 bases, with 13 bases lying between them. Looked up from germline, CDR1 is MNHNY and CDR2 is SVGAGI (reference sequence). The CDR3 spans 14 residues. Healthy individuals of Caucasian origin from Russia, aged about 6 to 95, served as donors. Per sample, extraction of total RNA gave at least 6 micrograms in every case. This clonotype was counted many times.

The receptor was isolated from a woman aged 30 to 39 in good health. Sequences were obtained from blood. The chain couples TRBV6-6 to TRBJ2-7, with a tentative D call TRBD2 (6 bases). The CDR3 nucleotides are TGTGCCAGCAGTTACAGGAGGGGTTCCCACGAGCAGTACTTC. It codes for CASSYRRGSHEQYF.